These T cell receptor beta chains were read from a single sample in a study of blood T cell repertoires in COVID-19. Profiled with immunoSEQ multiplex PCR; TCRdb holds only in-frame clones, not every one. The sample carries around 220,000 clones, 75% to 85% recorded once. Sequencing was performed on PBMCs or T cells enriched from blood (not recorded which). The source is a woman aged 35 to 49 with acute COVID-19. Both conserved end residues are part of each CDR3. Fields, in order: J gene, D gene, V gene, CDR3 protein. D genes are given only for firm matches.

J: TRBJ2-2; D: .; V: TRBV12-5; CDR3: CASGPPEGVGELFF
J: TRBJ1-2; D: TRBD1; V: TRBV19; CDR3: CASSPLGQGLYGYTF
J: TRBJ1-4; D: TRBD1; V: TRBV7-6; CDR3: CASSTGQVEKLFF
J: TRBJ1-4; D: .; V: TRBV28; CDR3: CAVSGMGEKLFF
J: TRBJ2-7; D: TRBD1; V: TRBV5-1; CDR3: CASSLRQGPLEQYF
J: TRBJ1-3; D: .; V: TRBV10-3; CDR3: CASNEQGSGNTIYF
J: TRBJ2-1; D: TRBD2; V: TRBV19; CDR3: CATGLAVGSYNEQFF
J: TRBJ2-7; D: .; V: TRBV28; CDR3: CASSLGSFLHEQYF
J: TRBJ1-1; D: .; V: TRBV15; CDR3: CATSRPDRMNTEAFF
J: TRBJ2-7; D: .; V: TRBV6-5; CDR3: CASRLGDRYEQYF
J: TRBJ1-4; D: .; V: TRBV10-1; CDR3: CASSESGGGGNEKLFF